The T cell receptor (beta chain) described here comes from a study of blood T cells in healthy people across ages. At the level of the study: For every two T cells, template switching captured about one barcoded beta molecule.

A second PCR, run for roughly 7 to 12 cycles, used a sample-barcoded 5' primer plus a J-beta primer mix. TCRdb recomputed calls from the 5' RACE reads with MiXCR, one row per CDR3 protein. Of more than 1,400,000 distinct CDR3 sequences listed, 42% are singletons. Regarding the study as a whole: Unsorted PBMC input precluded a conclusive naive versus antigen-experienced comparison. Getting older went along with TCR beta diversity per million T cells dropping roughly linearly.

This CDR3 has 15 residues. The trim removed 2 bases at V and 5 bases at J, leaving 2 bases unmatched. Germline V gene data show CDR1 as ENHRY and CDR2 as SYGVKD. On this clonotype: Its antigen remains unidentified. With a much larger clone just one base away, this may be a read error.

The TCR comes from a woman between 18 and 29 years old in good health. Sequenced material: blood. The rearrangement joins TRBV10-3 to TRBJ2-3; TRBD2 agrees at 12 bases. The CDR3 coding sequence is TGTGCCATCAGTGAGGCACTAGCGGGAGGAGATACGCAGTATTTT. It yields the protein CAISEALAGGDTQYF.